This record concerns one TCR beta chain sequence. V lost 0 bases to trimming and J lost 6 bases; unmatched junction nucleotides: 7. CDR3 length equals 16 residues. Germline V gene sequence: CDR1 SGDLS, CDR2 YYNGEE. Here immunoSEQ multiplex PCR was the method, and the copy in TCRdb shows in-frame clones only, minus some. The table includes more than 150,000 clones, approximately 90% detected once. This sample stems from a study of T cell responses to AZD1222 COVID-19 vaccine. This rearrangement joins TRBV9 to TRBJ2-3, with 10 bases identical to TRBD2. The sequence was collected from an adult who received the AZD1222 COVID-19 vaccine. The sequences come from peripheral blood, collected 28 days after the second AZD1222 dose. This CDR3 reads CASSVDSSGRGDTQYF. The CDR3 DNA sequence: TGTGCCAGCAGCGTAGATTCCAGCGGGAGGGGGGATACGCAGTATTTT.